Following are 21 T cell receptor beta chains from one sample sequenced in a study of CD8+ T cells in alopecia areata. Once RNA had been extracted, it was reverse transcribed into cDNA to act as the sequencing template. Method: immunoSEQ multiplex PCR; TCRdb's copy keeps in-frame clones and lacks some. The sample includes more than 150,000 clones, approximately 51% seen only once; the top ten take around a tenth. Regarding treatment: oral pan-JAK inhibitor, 5-10 mg twice daily. The source material was CD8+ T cells sorted from blood, sampled at week 52, from a patient treated with tofacitinib. Source of these receptors: a human donor with alopecia areata.

The V call is TRBV4-3, the J call TRBJ1-2; 10 bases fit TRBD1. The CDR3 consists of 18 residues. Germline V gene lookup returns CDR1 LGHNA and CDR2 YSLEER. After removal of 0 bases from V and 8 bases from J, the junction contained 15 bases not matched to a gene. The CDR3 loop reads CASSQDGGTGEAVTGYTF. CDR3 sequence (DNA): TGCGCCAGCAGCCAAGACGGCGGGACAGGGGAGGCGGTAACGGGCTACACCTTC.

This clone came up a few times. The chain links TRBV7-9 to TRBJ2-6; unclear D gene. Trimming pared 0 bases from V and 2 bases from J, leaving 11 bases between. The CDR3 is made up of 17 amino acids. From germline, CDR1 is SEHNR and CDR2 FQNEAQ (reference sequence). The CDR3 bases are TGTGCCAGCAGCTTAGCGACACCATTAACTGGGGCCAACGTCCTGACTTTC. This translates into CASSLATPLTGANVLTF.

The chain carries TRBV30 and TRBJ1-1; the match to TRBD1 covers 8 bases. The germline CDR1 and CDR2 sequences are GTSNPN and SVGIG (reference sequence). J was trimmed by 3 bases and V by 2 bases; bases with no gene match: 5. The CDR3 is made up of 14 amino acids. The CDR3, as DNA: TGTGCCTGGAGTTCCCAGGGGGCGGACACTGAAGCTTTCTTT. This codes for CAWSSQGADTEAFF. The whole variable domain, filled in from reference TRBV30 and TRBJ1-1, reads SQTIHQWPATLVQPVGSPLSLECTVEGTSNPNLYWYRQAAGRGLQLLFYSVGIGQISSEVPQNLSASRPQDRQFILSSKKLLLSDSGFYLCAWSSQGADTEAFFGQGTRLTVV.

The chain is built from TRBV27 and TRBJ1-5, with 8 bases aligning to TRBD1. From germline, CDR1 is MNHEY and CDR2 SMNVEV (reference sequence). Losses at the gene ends were 5 bases for V and 5 bases for J; bases not matched to a gene: 8. CDR3 length equals 15 residues. CDR3 residues: CASSTRTGLDQPQHF. The DNA for the CDR3 is TGTGCCAGCAGTACTCGGACAGGGTTGGATCAGCCCCAGCATTTT.

This clone has a handful of counts. The chain recombines TRBV25-1 with TRBJ1-2; a weak D match, TRBD1 (6 bases). V gave up 2 bases and J gave up 4 bases, with 14 bases separating them. This CDR3 contains 15 residues. Germline V gene sequence: CDR1 MGHDK, CDR2 SYGVNS. CDR3 sequence reads: CASSEGSGAFYGYTF. The CDR3 region has the DNA TGTGCCAGCAGTGAAGGGTCAGGGGCTTTCTATGGCTACACCTTC.

The chain couples TRBV5-1 to TRBJ1-1; maybe TRBD1 (5 bases). This CDR3 comprises 16 residues. The ends were cut back, 0 bases at V and 0 bases at J, with 12 bases in the middle. Germline CDR1 is SGHRS and CDR2 is YFSETQ. The chain's CDR3 is CASSLVPGIVNTEAFF. The CDR3 DNA is TGCGCCAGCAGCTTGGTTCCAGGGATAGTGAACACTGAAGCTTTCTTT.

The J gene is TRBJ2-2, the V gene TRBV4-1, with D possibly matching TRBD2 (6 bases). V was cut by 0 bases and J by 3 bases, with 14 bases left in between. Germline V lookup: CDR1 MGHRA, CDR2 YSYEKL. The CDR3 contains 17 residues. This CDR3 reads CASSQDFGGVDTGELFF. The DNA of the CDR3 is TGCGCCAGCAGCCAAGATTTTGGCGGGGTCGACACCGGGGAGCTGTTTTTT.

Only a few counts were recorded for this clone. The chain is built from TRBV7-2 and TRBJ2-2, with D possibly matching TRBD1 (5 bases). Deletions cut 5 bases from V and 1 base from J, with 11 bases between. The germline CDR1 and CDR2 sequences are SGHTA and FQGNSA. The length of the CDR3 is 15 residues. The CDR3 DNA reads TGTGCCAGCAGCCAACCAGGGTGGAACACCGGGGAGCTGTTTTTT. Translated, it gives CASSQPGWNTGELFF.

The rearrangement uses TRBV5-1 and TRBJ1-6, with D possibly matching TRBD1 (5 bases). This CDR3 region has 14 residues. Trimming cost V 5 bases and J 10 bases, with 16 bases left between them. Germline lookup yields CDR1 SGHRS and CDR2 YFSETQ. The CDR3 bases are TGCGCCAGCAGTGGAGACAGTGGGGCGTCACCCCTCCACTTT. Its translation: CASSGDSGASPLHF.

The J gene is TRBJ2-3, the V gene TRBV4-2, with TRBD2 as a possible D gene (6 bases). Germline V gene sequence: CDR1 LGHNA, CDR2 YNFKEQ. Trimming stripped 0 bases from V and 2 bases from J, with 12 bases between. The length of the CDR3 is 16 residues. CDR3 in DNA: TGTGCCAGCAGCCAAGAGGGTGGAGGGGCCACAGATACGCAGTATTTT. It is translated as CASSQEGGGATDTQYF.

The chain links TRBV5-1 to TRBJ1-2, with D tentatively TRBD1 (5 bases). V lost 7 bases to trimming and J lost 3 bases, with 10 bases between them. Germline V gene data show CDR1 as SGHRS and CDR2 as YFSETQ. The CDR3 contains 12 residues. The CDR3 sequence is CASFTGYYGYTF. CDR3 nucleotides: TGCGCCAGCTTTACAGGTTACTATGGCTACACCTTC.

This clone was counted between two and nine times. The chain links TRBV7-9 to TRBJ1-1; D gene uncertain. The CDR3 totals 12 residues. Germline lookup yields CDR1 SEHNR and CDR2 FQNEAQ (reference sequence). With 4 bases removed from V and 3 bases from J, the gap between germline ends came to 6 bases. CDR3 sequence reads: CASSYGHTEAFF. The CDR3 DNA reads as TGTGCCAGCAGCTACGGGCACACTGAAGCTTTCTTT. The whole variable domain, filled in from reference TRBV7-9 and TRBJ1-1, reads DTGVSQNPRHKITKRGQNVTFRCDPISEHNRLYWYRQTLGQGPEFLTYFQNEAQLEKSRLLSDRFSAERPKGSFSTLEIQRTEQGDSAMYLCASSYGHTEAFFGQGTRLTVV.

The rearrangement links TRBV5-1 to TRBJ2-7; D not certain. V lost 4 bases, J lost 3 bases, and 14 bases lay in between. CDR3 size: 14 residues. Germline V gene sequence: CDR1 SGHRS, CDR2 YFSETQ. The CDR3 nucleotides read TGCGCCAGCAGCCTCTCTGTAGAAAGCTACGAGCAGTACTTC. The encoded protein is CASSLSVESYEQYF.

This clone was counted a few times. This chain joins TRBV5-6 and TRBJ2-7, with 7 bases aligning to TRBD1. This CDR3 comprises 15 residues. Germline V gene lookup returns CDR1 SGHDT and CDR2 YYEEEE. J gave up 3 bases and V 4 bases, and 10 bases lay outside the gene matches. The DNA for the CDR3 is TGTGCCAGCAGCCCATCGACAGGGTGGCTCTACGAGCAGTACTTC. Protein sequence: CASSPSTGWLYEQYF. The full variable domain, in which reference TRBV5-6 and TRBJ2-7 provide the parts outside the CDR3, is DAGVTQSPTHLIKTRGQQVTLRCSPKSGHDTVSWYQQALGQGPQFIFQYYEEEERQRGNFPDRFSGHQFPNYSSELNVNALLLGDSALYLCASSPSTGWLYEQYFGPGTRLTVT.

This chain uses TRBV6-5 with TRBJ2-3, with 9 bases lining up with TRBD1. The CDR3 has 13 amino acids. The V gene end was trimmed by 6 bases and the J gene end by 11 bases; junction bases not matched to a gene: 9. In germline, CDR1 is MNHEY, CDR2 SVGAGI. DNA for the CDR3: TGTGCCAGCAGCAACTCCCCGGACAGGGGGCAGTATTTT. Its protein product is CASSNSPDRGQYF.

V usage is TRBV30 and J usage is TRBJ2-3, with D tentatively TRBD2 (5 bases). Germline V gene data show CDR1 as GTSNPN and CDR2 as SVGIG (reference sequence). This CDR3 has 13 amino acids. Trimming left V 4 bases short and J 6 bases short, with 14 bases between. DNA of the CDR3: TGTGCCTGGACGACTAATCGGGGTGATACGCAGTATTTT. Protein sequence: CAWTTNRGDTQYF. The variable domain in full, completed from reference TRBV30 and TRBJ2-3, reads SQTIHQWPATLVQPVGSPLSLECTVEGTSNPNLYWYRQAAGRGLQLLFYSVGIGQISSEVPQNLSASRPQDRQFILSSKKLLLSDSGFYLCAWTTNRGDTQYFGPGTRLTVL.

V is TRBV27 and J is TRBJ1-5, with unresolved D. Germline V CDR1 and CDR2: MNHEY, SMNVEV (reference sequence). This CDR3 region has 13 residues. Trimming took 5 bases from V and 0 from J, leaving 5 bases between them. The CDR3: CASSPNSNQPQHF. In nucleotides, the CDR3 is TGTGCCAGCAGTCCAAATAGCAATCAGCCCCAGCATTTT.

This clone has just one count. V gene TRBV25-1 combines with J gene TRBJ2-5; no reliable D call. CDR3 size: 14 residues. Trimming shortened V by 1 base and J by 5 bases, and 11 bases separated the two germline ends. Germline CDR1 reads MGHDK; CDR2 reads SYGVNS. CDR3 protein: CASSEWEGMETQYF. The CDR3 DNA reads TGTGCCAGCAGTGAATGGGAAGGAATGGAGACCCAGTACTTC.

The CDR3 DNA sequence: TGTGCCAGCAGCACGGGACAGAACTATGGCTACACCTTC. Residues: CASSTGQNYGYTF. The V gene is TRBV6-5, the J gene TRBJ1-2; 7 bases fit TRBD1. CDR3 length equals 13 residues. Trimming took 6 bases from V and 2 from J; bases not matched to a gene: 3. Per germline, CDR1 MNHEY and CDR2 SVGAGI.

The chain joins TRBV7-9 to TRBJ1-1; D is unclear. The CDR3 length is 12 residues. V gave up 5 bases and J gave up 5 bases, with 9 bases separating them. Germline-derived CDR1 and CDR2 are SEHNR and FQNEAQ (reference sequence). CDR3 protein: CASSPQGTEAFF. The CDR3 nucleotides are TGTGCCAGCAGCCCTCAAGGGACTGAAGCTTTCTTT.

The rearrangement links TRBV29-1 to TRBJ2-1; no reliable D call. Trimming took 5 bases from V and 0 from J, leaving 11 bases between them. From germline, CDR1 is SQVTM and CDR2 ANQGSEA. The CDR3 has 14 amino acids. CDR3 in DNA: TGCAGCGTTCTTGACGTTAGCTCCTACAATGAGCAGTTCTTC. Its translation: CSVLDVSSYNEQFF.